A single TCR beta chain is shown here with its context. This record comes from a study of T cell responses to AZD1222 COVID-19 vaccine. V lost 4 bases to trimming and J lost 7 bases, with 12 bases between them. This CDR3 comprises 14 residues. The V gene's germline CDR1 is SGHRS and CDR2 YFSETQ. Some clones are missing from TCRdb's copy, which holds only in-frame ones; the method was immunoSEQ multiplex PCR. Among around 150,000 clones listed, around nine tenths were seen once. Material: peripheral blood, obtained 28 days after the second AZD1222 dose. The receptor was derived from an adult who received the AZD1222 COVID-19 vaccine. The chain is built from TRBV5-1 and TRBJ1-6; D unresolved. CDR3 sequence reads: CASSTPGLNSPLHF. In DNA form, the CDR3 reads TGCGCCAGCAGCACCCCCGGATTGAATTCACCCCTCCACTTT.